The sequence of this TCR beta chain was determined in a study of Japanese encephalitis immunity and Zika vaccine responses (TCRdb year 2021). Context from the whole study: The included participants were given three 5.0 ug doses of alum-adjuvanted ZPIV at weeks 0, 4 and 28. Two to three months ahead of the first ZPIV dose, roughly 11 participants were given JEV vaccine (IXIARO) as a two-dose regimen with the doses 28 days apart. Before ZPIV, about a dozen participants were given one dose of YFV vaccine (YF-VAX), while nine participants were flavivirus-naive. Over 5 representative participants per pre-vaccination group were picked for TCR sequencing, using samples from week 52 and from week 0, the point after pre-vaccination but before ZPIV. TCR repertoires from a few flavivirus-naive individuals were additionally analyzed at weeks 2, 6 and 52 after the start of ZPIV vaccination. Stimulations used ZIKV structural-protein peptide pools split into flavivirus-conserved and non-conserved sets, or JEV or YFV peptides matching the pre-vaccination. ZIKV peptides were 15-mers overlapping by 11 residues, selected for NetMHCpan/NetMHCII-predicted epitopes with affinity below 50 nM. The study tested whether CD4 T cell responses to the Zika vaccine were shaped by prior Japanese encephalitis virus (JEV) or yellow fever virus (YFV) vaccination. Beyond this particular receptor, the publication reports: After ZPIV, a significant decrease in repertoire richness of CD4 T cells responding to conserved ZIKV epitopes was observed in JEV-pre-vaccinated donors. Samples were clustered by participant, with no similarity observed between individuals, suggesting that no public TCRs were detected. The analysis was restricted to a subset of trial participants with three doses and adequate samples, and the entire vaccinated cohort was not analyzed. CD8 T cell responses of very low magnitude were detected against ZIKV peptide pools and were observed in only a few individuals. Repertoire similarity across time-points and stimulations was higher in JEV-pre-vaccinated donors than in YFV-pre-vaccinated donors, indicating more clonotypes shared between ZIKV and JEV stimulation. The individual peptides behind the cross-reactive responses were not identified because limits on sample size made peptide-pool deconvolution impossible.

The library was obtained by 5' RACE. TCRbeta libraries were pooled in proportion to their sorted cell numbers before sequencing. Total RNA was extracted from the sorted cells with RNAzol RT, and cDNA was synthesized using an oligo(dT) primer and a template-switching oligo. The TCRbeta V-CDR3-J region was amplified by PCR between a SMARTer oligo primer and a TCRbeta constant-region primer using Kapa HiFi. Illumina adaptors and sample-specific index barcodes were added in a second PCR, with HighPrep bead cleanup and a Bioanalyzer check confirming a band of roughly 650 bp. Libraries were sequenced on an Illumina MiSeq with 2x151 bp paired-end reads. On the authors' methods: An in-house Java program demultiplexed the reads, and MiXCR assigned TCRbeta annotations and counted clonotypes. To assess repertoire overlap, Morisita-Horn indices from the R package vegan were used, along with UPGMA clustering and Circos plots of recurring clonotypes. Shannon diversity and richness were each normalized to the maximum value possible given the input cell numbers, so the resulting values fell between 0 and 1. CDR3beta sequences were aligned with MUSCLE, distances were computed with SeqinR, and multidimensional scaling was plotted in R. The public reads were quality trimmed at Q25 with fastp and then assembled into clones with MiXCR by TCRdb, keeping productive beta chains. Entries that share a CDR3 protein sequence are merged under the most common genes and DNA. What appears here as the V and J calls and clone size reflects TCRdb's work, not the paper's. Counted in this sample were roughly 350 distinct CDR3 sequences; less than 3.5% of them appeared once. About 40% of the sample belongs to the ten largest clones.

Trimming takes 7 bases from V and 2 bases from J, and the germline ends sit 11 bases apart. There are 14 amino acids in the CDR3, from cysteine to phenylalanine inclusive. Only the CDR3 region is kept as DNA, spanning 42 bases read in frame from base 1. The germline V gene sets CDR1 to KGHDR and CDR2 to SFDVKD. Comment on this clonotype: Base qualities are not at hand, and no much larger clone is one base apart.

PBMCs were labeled with CellTrace CFSE and cultured for 5 to 6 days in RPMI with approximately 8.6% human serum plus peptide pools at roughly 1 ug/mL each. Unfixed proliferating CD4 T cells were sorted on a BD FACSAria as live CD56-CD19-CD16-CD3+CD4+ CFSE-low cells. The enrolled adults were healthy, and microneutralization screening showed them to be seronegative for ZIKV, JEV, YFV, DENV and WNV. Samples were obtained from a phase 1, double-blinded, randomized, placebo-controlled trial of an alum-adjuvanted Zika purified-inactivated virus (ZPIV) vaccine. Peripheral blood mononuclear cells were isolated by standard procedure and stored frozen in liquid nitrogen until use.

The source was antigen-activated CD4+ T cells from blood, cultured, collected during a Zika inactivated vaccine study. This receptor was identified in an adult woman who received an inactivated Zika virus vaccine. The rearrangement joined TRBV24-1 to TRBJ2-1; D gene: possibly TRBD2, on 5 matching bases. The DNA is TGTGCCACCAGGGGTGTTAGCGCCTACAATGAGCAGTTCTTC. This codes for CATRGVSAYNEQFF.